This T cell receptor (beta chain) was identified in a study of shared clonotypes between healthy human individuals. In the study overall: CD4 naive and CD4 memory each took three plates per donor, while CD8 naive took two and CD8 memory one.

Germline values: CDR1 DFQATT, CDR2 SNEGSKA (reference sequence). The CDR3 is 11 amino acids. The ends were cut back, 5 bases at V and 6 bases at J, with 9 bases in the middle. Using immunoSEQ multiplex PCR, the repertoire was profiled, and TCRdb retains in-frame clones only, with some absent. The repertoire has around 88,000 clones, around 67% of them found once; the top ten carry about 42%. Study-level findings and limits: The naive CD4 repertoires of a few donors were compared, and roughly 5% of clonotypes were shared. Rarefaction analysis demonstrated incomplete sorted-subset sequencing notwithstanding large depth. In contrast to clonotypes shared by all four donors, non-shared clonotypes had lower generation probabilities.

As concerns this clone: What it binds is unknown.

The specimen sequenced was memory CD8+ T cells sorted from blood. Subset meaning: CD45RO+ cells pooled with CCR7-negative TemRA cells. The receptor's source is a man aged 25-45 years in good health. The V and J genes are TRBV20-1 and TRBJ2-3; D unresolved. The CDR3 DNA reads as TGCAGTGCTCGTGCCATGGATACGCAGTATTTT. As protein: CSARAMDTQYF.